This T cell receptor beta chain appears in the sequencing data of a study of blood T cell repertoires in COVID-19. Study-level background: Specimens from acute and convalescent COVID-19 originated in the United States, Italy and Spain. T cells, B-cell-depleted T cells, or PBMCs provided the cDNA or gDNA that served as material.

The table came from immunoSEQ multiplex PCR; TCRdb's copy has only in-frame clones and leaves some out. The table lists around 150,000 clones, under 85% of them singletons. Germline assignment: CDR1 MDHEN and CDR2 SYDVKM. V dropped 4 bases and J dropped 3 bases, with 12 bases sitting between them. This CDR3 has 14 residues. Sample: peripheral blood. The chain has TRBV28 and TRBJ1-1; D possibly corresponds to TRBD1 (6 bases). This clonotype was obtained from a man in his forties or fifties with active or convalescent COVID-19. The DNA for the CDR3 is TGTGCCAGCAGTTCTCAGGGGACCTACACTGAAGCTTTCTTT. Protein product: CASSSQGTYTEAFF.